Listed below are T cell receptor beta chains from one sample, sequenced in a study of response to subunit inactivated influenza vaccine. TCRdb re-derived calls from the RT-PCR reads in MiXCR, one entry per CDR3 protein. This sample has about 190,000 distinct CDR3 sequences, with roughly 14% found just once. The material sequenced was CD8+ T cells sorted from PBMCs, taken 4 to 6 days after vaccination. Receptor source: a man in his fifties or sixties who received an inactivated influenza vaccine. Both conserved end residues are part of each CDR3. A D gene is named only where the DNA matches it firmly. Not every row has a clone size; where given, it reads once, few, many or a size class.

d_call: -
v_call: TRBV7-8
j_call: TRBJ1-5
clone_size: -
cdr3_nt: TGTGCCAGCAGCTTACGCAGGAGTAGCAATCAGCCCCAGCATTTT
cdr3_aa: CASSLRRSSNQPQHF

d_call: TRBD1
v_call: TRBV7-9
j_call: TRBJ2-5
clone_size: many
cdr3_nt: TGTGCCAGCAGCTCCCGACAGGGGATACAAGAGACCCAGTACTTC
cdr3_aa: CASSSRQGIQETQYF

d_call: -
v_call: TRBV4-3
j_call: TRBJ2-2
clone_size: few
cdr3_nt: TGCGCCAGCAGCCAAGATCGGCAGGGAACCGGGGAGCTGTTTTTT
cdr3_aa: CASSQDRQGTGELFF

d_call: TRBD1
v_call: TRBV4-2
j_call: TRBJ1-2
clone_size: few
cdr3_nt: TGTGCCAGCAGCCATCCCGGGACAGGGATGGGAAATGGCTACACCTTC
cdr3_aa: CASSHPGTGMGNGYTF

d_call: -
v_call: TRBV2
j_call: TRBJ2-7
clone_size: -
cdr3_nt: TGTGCCAGCAGTGAAGACGGGGGCCTTTACGAGCAGTACTTC
cdr3_aa: CASSEDGGLYEQYF

d_call: -
v_call: TRBV5-1
j_call: TRBJ2-7
clone_size: many
cdr3_nt: TGCGCCAGCAGCTTGGTATATGGATACGAGCAGTACTTC
cdr3_aa: CASSLVYGYEQYF

d_call: -
v_call: TRBV7-3
j_call: TRBJ2-3
clone_size: -
cdr3_nt: TGTGCCAGCAGCTTCTCGGGAGAAGTAGATACGCAGTATTTT
cdr3_aa: CASSFSGEVDTQYF

d_call: TRBD1
v_call: TRBV20-1
j_call: TRBJ2-7
clone_size: -
cdr3_nt: TGCAGTGCTAGAGTGGGCAGGGGGTCCTACGAGCAGTACTTC
cdr3_aa: CSARVGRGSYEQYF

d_call: TRBD1
v_call: TRBV6-1
j_call: TRBJ2-5
clone_size: few
cdr3_nt: TGTGCCAGCAGACCCCTTGGACAGGGGGATGATGTGACCCAGTACTTC
cdr3_aa: CASRPLGQGDDVTQYF

d_call: -
v_call: TRBV7-2
j_call: TRBJ2-7
clone_size: -
cdr3_nt: TGTGCCAGCAGCCCCGACGGTCCTTACGAGCAGTACTTC
cdr3_aa: CASSPDGPYEQYF

d_call: -
v_call: TRBV28
j_call: TRBJ2-1
clone_size: few
cdr3_nt: TGTGCCAGCAGGACCGATACCGGGACCGACTCCTACAATGAGCAGTTCTTC
cdr3_aa: CASRTDTGTDSYNEQFF

d_call: -
v_call: TRBV27
j_call: TRBJ1-1
clone_size: -
cdr3_nt: TGTGCCAGCAGATCACAGCCCCTGGGACCTGAAGCTTTCTTT
cdr3_aa: CASRSQPLGPEAFF

d_call: -
v_call: TRBV10-3
j_call: TRBJ1-2
clone_size: -
cdr3_nt: TGTGCCATCAGTGAGATGGACTCTGGCTACACCTTC
cdr3_aa: CAISEMDSGYTF

d_call: TRBD2
v_call: TRBV12-3/TRBV12-4
j_call: TRBJ2-3
clone_size: -
cdr3_nt: TGTGCCCGCAGTTTTGCGCTGTATGCGGGAGGGCCTCTGGATACGCAGTATTTT
cdr3_aa: CARSFALYAGGPLDTQYF

d_call: TRBD1
v_call: TRBV10-3
j_call: TRBJ2-2
clone_size: many
cdr3_nt: TGTGCCATCCGAGGGGGACAGGCCCTCGCCGGGGAGCTGTTTTTT
cdr3_aa: CAIRGGQALAGELFF

d_call: -
v_call: TRBV7-9
j_call: TRBJ2-7
clone_size: -
cdr3_nt: TGTGCCAGCAGCTCGTCAGCCGTGGGGCAGTCCTACGAGCAGTACTTC
cdr3_aa: CASSSSAVGQSYEQYF

d_call: -
v_call: TRBV6-5
j_call: TRBJ2-3
clone_size: few
cdr3_nt: TGTGCCAGCAGTTACGCTGTCGGGAGAAGAACAGATACGCAGTATTTT
cdr3_aa: CASSYAVGRRTDTQYF

d_call: -
v_call: TRBV21-1
j_call: TRBJ2-7
clone_size: -
cdr3_nt: TGTGCCGAACCTTCAGGTCCCTACGAGCAGTACTTC
cdr3_aa: CAEPSGPYEQYF

d_call: -
v_call: TRBV10-3
j_call: TRBJ2-7
clone_size: few
cdr3_nt: TGTGCCATTGCGGACCCGGTCTCCTACGAGCAGTACTTC
cdr3_aa: CAIADPVSYEQYF

d_call: TRBD2
v_call: TRBV9
j_call: TRBJ2-5
clone_size: few
cdr3_nt: TGTGCCAGCAGCGAGGGCGGCGGGGGGACCCAGTACTTC
cdr3_aa: CASSEGGGGTQYF

d_call: -
v_call: TRBV29-1
j_call: TRBJ2-3
clone_size: few
cdr3_nt: TGCAGCGTTGAAGATCTCGGGGAGCACGGCGGAGATACGCAGTATTTT
cdr3_aa: CSVEDLGEHGGDTQYF

d_call: -
v_call: TRBV25-1
j_call: TRBJ2-7
clone_size: few
cdr3_nt: TGTGCCAGCAGAGCCCCCAACGAGCAGTACTTC
cdr3_aa: CASRAPNEQYF

d_call: TRBD2
v_call: TRBV5-1
j_call: TRBJ2-3
clone_size: few
cdr3_nt: TGCGCCAGCAGCCGGACTAGCGGGGTTGTGGATACGCAGTATTTT
cdr3_aa: CASSRTSGVVDTQYF

d_call: -
v_call: TRBV20-1
j_call: TRBJ2-2
clone_size: -
cdr3_nt: TGCAGTGCTAGCCTAGGGGTCGGCACCGGGGAGCTGTTTTTT
cdr3_aa: CSASLGVGTGELFF

d_call: -
v_call: TRBV12-3/TRBV12-4
j_call: TRBJ1-1
clone_size: few
cdr3_nt: TGTGCCAGCAGTTTGTTCCCGGGGGGCGAGAAAAGCACTGAAGCTTTCTTT
cdr3_aa: CASSLFPGGEKSTEAFF

d_call: TRBD2
v_call: TRBV10-2
j_call: TRBJ2-3
clone_size: few
cdr3_nt: TGCGCCAGCTGGCGGGGGGGCAGAGATACGCAGTATTTT
cdr3_aa: CASWRGGRDTQYF

d_call: -
v_call: TRBV27
j_call: TRBJ2-3
clone_size: few
cdr3_nt: TGTGCCAGCAGTTTCTGGGGTGCGGTTTCAGATACGCAGTATTTT
cdr3_aa: CASSFWGAVSDTQYF

d_call: -
v_call: TRBV5-1
j_call: TRBJ2-7
clone_size: -
cdr3_nt: TGCGCCAGCAGTAAAGGGGACGAGCAGTACTTC
cdr3_aa: CASSKGDEQYF

d_call: TRBD2
v_call: TRBV6-1
j_call: TRBJ2-2
clone_size: few
cdr3_nt: TGTGCCAGCAGTGAACTAGCGGTGAACACCGGGGAGCTGTTTTTT
cdr3_aa: CASSELAVNTGELFF

d_call: TRBD1
v_call: TRBV25-1
j_call: TRBJ1-6
clone_size: few
cdr3_nt: TGTGCCAGCAGCCTCATTCTCCCGGGACAGGGTCGCTCACCCCTCCACTTT
cdr3_aa: CASSLILPGQGRSPLHF

d_call: TRBD2
v_call: TRBV4-2
j_call: TRBJ2-3
clone_size: few
cdr3_nt: TGTGCCAGCAGCCAAGAATGGAGCGGGACCTATGAGACAGATACGCAGTATTTT
cdr3_aa: CASSQEWSGTYETDTQYF

d_call: -
v_call: TRBV28
j_call: TRBJ2-7
clone_size: -
cdr3_nt: TGTGCCAGCAGTTTCACTCCGGGACGGAGCTCCTACGAGCAGTACTTC
cdr3_aa: CASSFTPGRSSYEQYF

d_call: TRBD2
v_call: TRBV10-3
j_call: TRBJ2-7
clone_size: -
cdr3_nt: TGTGCCATCAGTGAGTCTGGTAGCGGGTACTCCTACGAGCAGTACTTC
cdr3_aa: CAISESGSGYSYEQYF

d_call: -
v_call: TRBV5-1
j_call: TRBJ2-1
clone_size: few
cdr3_nt: TGCGCCAGCAGCTTGGGGGCCCCGATGCCCTACAATGAGCAGTTCTTC
cdr3_aa: CASSLGAPMPYNEQFF

d_call: -
v_call: TRBV28
j_call: TRBJ2-1
clone_size: -
cdr3_nt: TGTGCCAGCAGTTTAGCCCCTGGGGACAATGAGCAGTTCTTC
cdr3_aa: CASSLAPGDNEQFF

d_call: TRBD1
v_call: TRBV12-3/TRBV12-4
j_call: TRBJ2-7
clone_size: -
cdr3_nt: TGTGCCAGCAGTTTAGCGAGGGGACAGCGGCCCTACGAGCACTACTTC
cdr3_aa: CASSLARGQRPYEHYF

d_call: TRBD2
v_call: TRBV20-1
j_call: TRBJ2-5
clone_size: many
cdr3_nt: TGCAGTGCTAGAGGGGAAAGGACTAGCGGGAGTCGAACCCAGTACTTC
cdr3_aa: CSARGERTSGSRTQYF